What follows are 13 T cell receptor beta chains derived from one specimen sequenced in a study of vaccination and CD4 T cells after COVID-19. Treatment noted: roughly 11-day PBMC culture with coronavirus spike peptide pools or control peptides (ViraFEST assay). Sequence data for DNA of cultured CD4+ T cells were generated by the Oncomine TCR Beta short-read assay. TCRdb ran MiXCR on the PCR reads and lists one entry per CDR3 protein. The profile covers about 9,200 distinct CDR3 sequences, with over 45% appearing a single time and 30% to 35% taken by the ten largest. These TCRs' antigens remain unknown. The sequenced material came from CD4+ T cells from blood, cultured in vitro. The source is a human donor who had recovered from COVID-19.

The chain uses TRBV2 and TRBJ1-5; no firm D call. CDR3 length: 17 amino acids. The V and J ends lost 4 bases and 0 bases respectively, with 16 bases between them. Germline-derived CDR1 and CDR2 are SNHLY and FYNNEI. CDR3 DNA: TGTGCCAGCAGTGCCTCCCCGGGGATTTATAGCAATCAGCCCCAGCATTTT. Translation: CASSASPGIYSNQPQHF.

The chain couples TRBV19 to TRBJ2-7, with TRBD2 as a possible D gene (5 bases). The ends were cut back, 6 bases at V and 7 bases at J, with 13 bases in the middle. The CDR3 length is 12 residues. From germline, CDR1 is LNHDA and CDR2 SQIVND (reference sequence). Here the CDR3 DNA reads TGTGCCAGTAGGATTGTGAGGGTTGAGCAGTACTTC. Translating it yields CASRIVRVEQYF.

This clonotype was picked up a small number of times. This chain links TRBV6-1 with TRBJ1-5; D is unclear. V was pared by 4 bases and J by 5 bases, with 9 bases between. The germline CDR1 and CDR2 sequences are MNHNS and SASEGT. CDR3 length: 13 residues. This chain's CDR3 is CASSVTGYQPQHF. In DNA form, the CDR3 reads TGTGCCAGCAGTGTAACGGGGTATCAGCCCCAGCATTTT.

The V gene is TRBV5-4, the J gene TRBJ1-1; 8 nucleotides agree with TRBD1. CDR1 is SGHNT, CDR2 YYREEE, per germline (reference sequence). The trim removed 1 base at V and 1 base at J, leaving 0 bases unmatched. The CDR3 has 14 amino acids. The DNA of the CDR3 is TGTGCCAGCAGCTTGCAGGGGGCGAACACTGAAGCTTTCTTT. Translating gives CASSLQGANTEAFF.

The rearrangement uses TRBV27 and TRBJ2-7; possibly TRBD1 or TRBD2 for D (5 bases each). The germline CDR1 and CDR2 sequences are MNHEY and SMNVEV (reference sequence). CDR3 length equals 16 residues. V gave up 6 bases and J gave up 2 bases, with 20 bases separating them. The CDR3 loop is CASRLEGQGVTYEQYF. DNA for the CDR3: TGTGCCAGCAGACTAGAAGGACAAGGAGTAACCTACGAGCAGTACTTC.

The CDR3 DNA follows: TGTGCCAGCAGCTTAACGGGAGCCTACGAGCAGTACTTC. Its translation: CASSLTGAYEQYF. V gene TRBV7-9 combines with J gene TRBJ2-7, with D possibly TRBD2 on 6 matching bases. Trimming shortened V by 2 bases and J by 2 bases, and 7 bases separated the two germline ends. The CDR3 length is 13 residues. CDR1 and CDR2 from the germline V gene are SEHNR and FQNEAQ (reference sequence).

This clonotype was seen a handful of times. This rearrangement joins TRBV2 to TRBJ1-1, with TRBD1 as a possible D gene (6 bases). Trimming removed 7 bases at V and 1 base at J, with 10 bases between. The length of the CDR3 is 13 residues. Germline V gene lookup returns CDR1 SNHLY and CDR2 FYNNEI. The CDR3 DNA reads TGTGCCAGCAAACAGGGAAGGAACACTGAAGCTTTCTTT. Its translation is CASKQGRNTEAFF. Based on the CDR3 plus reference TRBV2 and TRBJ1-1, the full variable domain is EPEVTQTPSHQVTQMGQEVILRCVPISNHLYFYWYRQILGQKVEFLVSFYNNEISEKSEIFDDQFSVERPDGSNFTLKIRSTKLEDSAMYFCASKQGRNTEAFFGQGTRLTVV.

This rearrangement joins TRBV29-1 to TRBJ2-2; D uncertain. CDR3 size: 13 residues. Germline-derived CDR1 and CDR2 are SQVTM and ANQGSEA. V lost 3 bases and J lost 4, with 9 bases in between. The CDR3 sequence is CSVDRSGTGELFF. The CDR3 DNA reads as TGCAGCGTTGACAGGTCGGGCACCGGGGAGCTGTTTTTT.

Judged by abundance, this clonotype is medium-sized. The chain recombines TRBV24-1 with TRBJ2-7; possibly TRBD2 for D (6 bases). Trimming cost V 5 bases and J 0 bases, with 7 bases left between them. The germline V gene encodes CDR1 KGHDR and CDR2 SFDVKD. CDR3 length: 13 residues. DNA of the CDR3: TGTGCCACCAGTGGCGGGACCTCCTACGAGCAGTACTTC. Protein sequence: CATSGGTSYEQYF.

V and J are TRBV2 and TRBJ2-5, with TRBD2 as a possible D gene (5 bases). The CDR3 has 13 residues. Germline V gene sequence: CDR1 SNHLY, CDR2 FYNNEI. V was pared by 4 bases and J by 0 bases, with 6 bases between. The CDR3 loop is CASSAGYQETQYF. Here the CDR3 DNA reads TGTGCCAGCAGTGCGGGGTACCAAGAGACCCAGTACTTC.

The chain is built from TRBV19 and TRBJ2-5; D is undetermined. CDR3 length equals 14 residues. The ends were cut back, 3 bases at V and 3 bases at J, with 11 bases in the middle. Per the germline V gene, CDR1 is LNHDA and CDR2 is SQIVND (reference sequence). CDR3 sequence (DNA): TGTGCCAGTAGTATTAGACACCTAGAAGAGACCCAGTACTTC. Protein: CASSIRHLEETQYF.

This clonotype has more than one count but fewer than ten. The chain joins TRBV6-1 to TRBJ1-2; no reliable D call. This CDR3 region has 13 residues. Trimming took off 7 bases at V and 5 bases at J, with 14 bases between the two ends. CDR1 MNHNS and CDR2 SASEGT come from the germline V gene. The CDR3 loop is CASTTSGRYGYTF. The CDR3 bases are TGTGCCAGCACGACCAGCGGGAGATATGGCTACACCTTC.

The V and J genes are TRBV19 and TRBJ1-2; TRBD1 might be the D (6 bases). From germline, CDR1 is LNHDA and CDR2 SQIVND (reference sequence). The ends were cut back, 4 bases at V and 2 bases at J, with 14 bases in the middle. The CDR3 is made up of 15 amino acids. The CDR3 DNA is TGTGCCAGTAGTACCCAGGGGCGAAACAACTATGGCTACACCTTC. Its translation is CASSTQGRNNYGYTF.